These 25 T cell receptor beta chains came from one sample sequenced in a study of CD8 T cells in Susac syndrome. It was with random hexamers that roughly 0.45 to 1 ug RNA was reverse transcribed. TCRdb re-called the immunoSEQ multiplex PCR reads through MiXCR, storing one row per CDR3 protein. The profile shows around 170,000 distinct CDR3 sequences, approximately 95% of them singletons. The sequenced material came from CD8+ T cells from PBMCs. Every receptor here comes from a human donor with Susac syndrome.

This chain links TRBV12-3 or TRBV12-4 with TRBJ2-7; D uncertain. Deletions cut 5 bases from V and 3 bases from J, with 17 bases between. The CDR3 extends over 15 amino acids. The CDR3, as DNA: TGTGCCAGCAGTCCCTCCGGTGCAAGCGTCTACGAGCAGTACTTC. As protein: CASSPSGASVYEQYF.

The genes are TRBV6-6 and TRBJ1-1, with 8 bases aligning to TRBD1. The V gene's germline CDR1 is MNHNY and CDR2 SVGAGI (reference sequence). The CDR3 is 15 amino acids. The V gene end was trimmed by 10 bases and the J gene end by 0 bases; junction bases not matched to a gene: 10. This CDR3 is CATERTGPLNTEAFF. DNA of the CDR3: TGTGCCACTGAACGGACAGGGCCTTTGAACACTGAAGCTTTCTTT.

The chain uses TRBV27 and TRBJ1-5; no definite D call. CDR3 size: 13 residues. Germline CDR1 reads MNHEY; CDR2 reads SMNVEV (reference sequence). Deletions cut 2 bases from V and 5 bases from J, with 7 bases between. The CDR3 is CASSLGRDQPQHF. CDR3 bases: TGTGCCAGCAGTTTAGGTCGAGATCAGCCCCAGCATTTT.

The chain combines TRBV9 with TRBJ1-5; TRBD1 matches at 7 bases. Germline trimming cut 5 bases from V and 9 bases from J; bases unmatched to any gene: 14. The germline CDR1 and CDR2 sequences are SGDLS and YYNGEE. The CDR3 length is 15 residues. Written as DNA, the CDR3 is TGTGCCAGCAGTTCCCGGGACAGCTTATCCTGGCCCCAGCATTTT. Translated: CASSSRDSLSWPQHF. Using reference TRBV9 and TRBJ1-5 for the parts outside the CDR3, the full variable domain is DSGVTQTPKHLITATGQRVTLRCSPRSGDLSVYWYQQSLDQGLQFLIQYYNGEERAKGNILERFSAQQFPDLHSELNLSSLELGDSALYFCASSSRDSLSWPQHFGDGTRLSIL.

J is TRBJ2-3 and V is TRBV7-3, with TRBD2 matching over 8 bases. The CDR3 is 14 amino acids. V was clipped by 4 bases and J by 4 bases; unmatched bases: 4. Germline CDR1 and CDR2: SGHTA and FQGTGA. The DNA of the CDR3 is TGTGCCAGCAGCTCCGGACTAGCCGCAGATACGCAGTATTTT. Its protein is CASSSGLAADTQYF.

The chain employs TRBV28 and TRBJ2-1, with a possible D match to TRBD2 (5 bases). CDR3 length: 13 residues. The V end was cut by 8 bases, the J end by 4 bases, with 12 bases between. Germline lookup yields CDR1 MDHEN and CDR2 SYDVKM. The CDR3 is CASSADEYNEQFF. The CDR3 region has the DNA TGTGCCAGCTCAGCGGACGAATACAATGAGCAGTTCTTC.

J is TRBJ2-7 and V is TRBV30; D gene uncertain. The germline V gene has CDR1 GTSNPN and CDR2 SVGIG (reference sequence). The CDR3 sequence is 12 residues long. Between the trimmed V and J ends, which lost 3 bases and 0 bases, there was a span of 6 bases. The CDR3 is CAWRGISYEQYF. In DNA, the CDR3 is TGTGCCTGGAGGGGGATCTCCTACGAGCAGTACTTC.

The rearrangement uses TRBV5-1 and TRBJ2-7; the match to TRBD1 covers 7 bases. The CDR3 is 14 residues long. Germline CDR1 SGHRS, CDR2 YFSETQ. The V gene end was trimmed by 4 bases and the J gene end by 3 bases; junction bases not matched to a gene: 7. The CDR3 spells CASSQKGQLYEQYF. In nucleotides, the CDR3 is TGCGCCAGCAGCCAGAAGGGACAGCTCTACGAGCAGTACTTC.

This chain uses TRBV7-3 with TRBJ2-5; unclear D gene. This CDR3 is 13 amino acids long. V lost 5 bases and J 7 bases, leaving 14 bases between the germline ends. Germline CDR1 SGHTA, CDR2 FQGTGA. The CDR3 DNA is TGTGCCAGCAGCGCCCCCCAGTCGATGACCCAGTACTTC. It is translated as CASSAPQSMTQYF.

The chain employs TRBV10-3 and TRBJ2-3; the match to TRBD1 covers 9 bases. Germline V gene data show CDR1 as ENHRY and CDR2 as SYGVKD. CDR3 size: 14 residues. The J segment lost 5 bases and the V segment lost 6 bases, leaving 6 bases of the junction unmatched. In nucleotides, the CDR3 is TGTGCCATCAGGCCGGGACAGGGTGAAGATACGCAGTATTTT. The encoded protein is CAIRPGQGEDTQYF.

The J gene is TRBJ2-7, the V gene TRBV12-3 or TRBV12-4; 10 bases are a match to TRBD1. This CDR3 is 14 amino acids long. J gave up 6 bases and V 7 bases, and 9 bases lay outside the gene matches. The CDR3 reads CASTPGQGNPEQYF. CDR3 bases: TGTGCCAGCACTCCGGGACAGGGGAATCCCGAGCAGTACTTC.

This clonotype was found once. The chain is built from TRBV20-1 and TRBJ1-2; 9 positions match TRBD1. The length of the CDR3 is 15 residues. Germline-derived CDR1 and CDR2 are DFQATT and SNEGSKA (reference sequence). Unmatched junction bases numbered 11, after V lost 5 bases and J lost 4 bases. CDR3 sequence: CSARKQGADSYGYTF. CDR3 nucleotides: TGCAGTGCTCGAAAACAGGGGGCGGATAGCTATGGCTACACCTTC.

This chain joins TRBV14 and TRBJ2-2; TRBD2 matches at 11 bases. V dropped 2 bases and J dropped 5; count of bases not matched to a gene: 7. The CDR3 extends over 17 amino acids. Germline loops: CDR1 SGHDN, CDR2 FVKESK. The CDR3 reads CASSQRTSGFETGELFF. The CDR3, as DNA: TGTGCCAGCAGCCAAAGGACTAGCGGGTTCGAAACCGGGGAGCTGTTTTTT.

In DNA form, the CDR3 reads TGTGCCAGCAGTTTGGCGGCGGAGTGGGGGGAGACCCAGTACTTC. Translated, it gives CASSLAAEWGETQYF. The V and J genes are TRBV28 and TRBJ2-5, with D perhaps given as TRBD1 or TRBD2 (5 bases each). Germline values: CDR1 MDHEN, CDR2 SYDVKM. The CDR3 length is 15 residues. The V end lost 3 bases, the J end lost 5 bases, and 16 bases lay between the germline ends.

This CDR3 reads CASSFISGSTDTQYF. CDR3 nucleotide sequence: TGTGCCAGCAGCTTTATTAGCGGGAGTACAGATACGCAGTATTTT. This chain links TRBV5-6 with TRBJ2-3; TRBD2 agrees at 9 bases. The CDR3 consists of 15 residues. Germline V lookup: CDR1 SGHDT, CDR2 YYEEEE. V shed 2 bases, J shed 3 bases, and the junction held 4 bases outside the gene matches.

This chain uses TRBV20-1 with TRBJ2-7, with D uncertain. Germline-derived CDR1 and CDR2 are DFQATT and SNEGSKA (reference sequence). The length of the CDR3 is 11 residues. Deletions cut 4 bases from V and 5 bases from J, with 9 bases between. The chain's CDR3 is CSAILDHEQYF. In DNA, the CDR3 is TGCAGTGCTATACTTGACCACGAGCAGTACTTC.

This chain connects TRBV5-1 to TRBJ2-1; D is perhaps TRBD1 (6 bases). CDR3 length: 14 amino acids. Germline CDR1 reads SGHRS; CDR2 reads YFSETQ. V was cut by 4 bases and J by 1 base, with 9 bases left in between. CDR3 amino acids: CASSMTGSYNEQFF. The DNA of the CDR3 is TGCGCCAGCAGCATGACAGGTTCCTACAATGAGCAGTTCTTC.

The table lists this clonotype with a few counts. V gene TRBV30 combines with J gene TRBJ2-7; the D gene is possibly TRBD1 (6 bases). Germline values: CDR1 GTSNPN, CDR2 SVGIG (reference sequence). CDR3 size: 12 residues. Trimming pared 7 bases from V and 2 bases from J, leaving 12 bases between. The CDR3 region has the DNA TGTGCCTCCCAGACAGGACCCTACGAGCAGTACTTC. It specifies CASQTGPYEQYF.

This chain joins TRBV15 and TRBJ1-5; D is unclear. V was pared by 1 base and J by 1 base, with 11 bases between. Germline assignment: CDR1 LNHNV and CDR2 YYDKDF (reference sequence). CDR3 size: 16 residues. The CDR3 sequence: CATSRGWRRSNQPQHF. The DNA of the CDR3 is TGTGCCACCAGCAGAGGATGGAGGAGGAGCAATCAGCCCCAGCATTTT.

This chain connects TRBV4-1 to TRBJ1-4, with D possibly TRBD1 on 5 matching bases. The V gene's germline CDR1 is MGHRA and CDR2 YSYEKL. The CDR3 is 15 residues long. V dropped 1 base and J dropped 8 bases, with 14 bases sitting between them. The CDR3 protein is CASSQVGTANEKLFF. Written as DNA, the CDR3 is TGCGCCAGCAGCCAAGTAGGGACGGCGAACGAAAAACTGTTTTTT.

The V call is TRBV28, the J call TRBJ2-5; no reliable D call. The germline V and J ends were trimmed by 6 bases and 5 bases, with 10 bases remaining between them. The CDR3 length is 12 residues. CDR1 and CDR2 (germline): MDHEN, SYDVKM. The CDR3 DNA is TGTGCCAGCAGCTACCTTGAGGAGACCCAGTACTTC. It codes for CASSYLEETQYF.

In this sample, this clonotype turned up once. The chain is built from TRBV20-1 and TRBJ2-7; D unclear. In germline, CDR1 is DFQATT, CDR2 SNEGSKA (reference sequence). The CDR3 contains 12 residues. V was pared by 1 base and J by 3 bases, with 7 bases between. This CDR3 reads CSARGLNYEQYF. CDR3 DNA: TGCAGTGCTAGAGGACTGAACTACGAGCAGTACTTC.

The CDR3: CSAGGGTAIRETQYF. CDR3 coding DNA: TGCAGTGCTGGAGGGGGGACAGCCATTAGAGAGACCCAGTACTTC. The chain carries TRBV20-1 and TRBJ2-5, with D perhaps matching TRBD1 (7 bases). Between the trimmed V and J ends, which lost 5 bases and 4 bases, there was a span of 20 bases. There are 15 residues in the CDR3. Germline V gene sequence: CDR1 DFQATT, CDR2 SNEGSKA (reference sequence).

This clonotype was observed a single time. CDR3 protein: CASRSRTGGSADTQYF. Written as DNA, the CDR3 is TGTGCCAGCAGATCCCGGACAGGGGGAAGCGCAGATACGCAGTATTTT. The chain has TRBV2 and TRBJ2-3; 10 bases match TRBD1. The CDR3 spans 16 residues. CDR1 and CDR2 from the germline V gene are SNHLY and FYNNEI. Unmatched junction bases numbered 10, after V lost 6 bases and J lost 4 bases. The entire variable domain, with the rest obtained from reference TRBV2 and TRBJ2-3, is as follows: EPEVTQTPSHQVTQMGQEVILRCVPISNHLYFYWYRQILGQKVEFLVSFYNNEISEKSEIFDDQFSVERPDGSNFTLKIRSTKLEDSAMYFCASRSRTGGSADTQYFGPGTRLTVL.

The rearrangement uses TRBV5-6 and TRBJ2-1; 9 bases fit TRBD2. CDR3 length: 15 residues. The V gene end was trimmed by 4 bases and the J gene end by 7 bases; junction bases not matched to a gene: 9. From germline, CDR1 is SGHDT and CDR2 YYEEEE. CDR3 residues: CASSRHGTSLNEQFF. CDR3 nucleotide sequence: TGTGCCAGCAGCCGCCACGGGACTAGCTTAAATGAGCAGTTCTTC. Using reference TRBV5-6 and TRBJ2-1 for the parts outside the CDR3, the full variable domain is DAGVTQSPTHLIKTRGQQVTLRCSPKSGHDTVSWYQQALGQGPQFIFQYYEEEERQRGNFPDRFSGHQFPNYSSELNVNALLLGDSALYLCASSRHGTSLNEQFFGPGTRLTVL.